This is a list of T cell receptor beta chains from one sample in a study of CD8+ T cells in alopecia areata. Here immunoSEQ multiplex PCR was the method, and the copy in TCRdb shows in-frame clones only, minus some. Among roughly 140,000 clones listed, approximately 60% were seen once. Source material: CD8+ T cells sorted from blood. The receptors were gathered from a human donor in good health. Each CDR3 is given with its conserved first and last residue. The order of the fields is D gene, J gene, V gene, clone size, CDR3 protein, CDR3 DNA. D genes are given only for firm matches. Expanded clones are given a class, and other clones once, few, many or no size at all.

D gene: TRBD2; J gene: TRBJ2-1; V gene: TRBV7-9; clone size: NA; CDR3 protein: CASSLPLAGLSYNEQFF; CDR3 DNA: TGTGCCAGCAGCTTGCCCCTAGCGGGATTATCCTACAATGAGCAGTTCTTC
D gene: TRBD2; J gene: TRBJ2-1; V gene: TRBV7-2; clone size: NA; CDR3 protein: CASSHTSGSYNEQFF; CDR3 DNA: TGTGCCAGCAGTCATACTAGCGGGAGTTACAATGAGCAGTTCTTC
D gene: NA; J gene: TRBJ2-7; V gene: TRBV5-1; clone size: NA; CDR3 protein: CASSLGGLEQYF; CDR3 DNA: TGCGCCAGCAGCTTGGGCGGGCTCGAGCAGTACTTC
D gene: NA; J gene: TRBJ2-1; V gene: TRBV27; clone size: NA; CDR3 protein: CASSLLDDEQFF; CDR3 DNA: TGTGCCAGCAGCCTTTTAGATGATGAGCAGTTCTTC
D gene: NA; J gene: TRBJ1-2; V gene: TRBV6-6; clone size: NA; CDR3 protein: CASSYSLGGYTF; CDR3 DNA: TGTGCCAGCAGTTACTCGTTGGGAGGCTACACCTTC
D gene: NA; J gene: TRBJ2-7; V gene: TRBV7-9; clone size: NA; CDR3 protein: CASSRDLYEQYF; CDR3 DNA: TGTGCCAGCAGCAGGGACCTCTACGAGCAGTACTTC
D gene: TRBD2; J gene: TRBJ2-5; V gene: TRBV20-1; clone size: NA; CDR3 protein: CSANALAVQYF; CDR3 DNA: TGCAGTGCTAATGCACTAGCGGTCCAGTACTTC
D gene: TRBD2; J gene: TRBJ2-1; V gene: TRBV13; clone size: NA; CDR3 protein: CASSHSAGGPEVEQFF; CDR3 DNA: TGTGCCAGCAGCCATTCAGCGGGAGGGCCTGAAGTAGAGCAGTTCTTC
D gene: NA; J gene: TRBJ2-2; V gene: TRBV2; clone size: NA; CDR3 protein: CASSEMWGNTGELFF; CDR3 DNA: TGTGCCAGCAGTGAAATGTGGGGGAACACCGGGGAGCTGTTTTTT
D gene: TRBD2; J gene: TRBJ2-7; V gene: TRBV4-1; clone size: NA; CDR3 protein: CASSQEGLAGYEQYF; CDR3 DNA: TGCGCCAGCAGCCAGGAGGGACTAGCGGGGTACGAGCAGTACTTC
D gene: NA; J gene: TRBJ2-5; V gene: TRBV29-1; clone size: few; CDR3 protein: CSVAGGDETQYF; CDR3 DNA: TGCAGCGTTGCGGGGGGCGACGAGACCCAGTACTTC
D gene: TRBD1; J gene: TRBJ2-5; V gene: TRBV11-2; clone size: NA; CDR3 protein: CASSFIFGQGEKTQYF; CDR3 DNA: TGTGCCAGCAGCTTTATATTCGGACAGGGCGAAAAGACCCAGTACTTC
D gene: NA; J gene: TRBJ2-7; V gene: TRBV7-9; clone size: NA; CDR3 protein: CASSLGLDEQYF; CDR3 DNA: TGTGCCAGCAGCTTAGGACTTGACGAGCAGTACTTC
D gene: NA; J gene: TRBJ2-1; V gene: TRBV29-1; clone size: NA; CDR3 protein: CSVRRSEQFF; CDR3 DNA: TGCAGCGTTCGTAGGTCGGAGCAGTTCTTC
D gene: TRBD1; J gene: TRBJ2-3; V gene: TRBV9; clone size: NA; CDR3 protein: CASSVIQGAPDTQYF; CDR3 DNA: TGTGCCAGCAGCGTTATACAGGGGGCCCCAGATACGCAGTATTTT
D gene: TRBD2; J gene: TRBJ2-1; V gene: TRBV14; clone size: NA; CDR3 protein: CASSQVTGGEQFF; CDR3 DNA: TGTGCCAGCAGCCAAGTCACGGGGGGTGAGCAGTTCTTC
D gene: NA; J gene: TRBJ2-5; V gene: TRBV6-6; clone size: NA; CDR3 protein: CASSYYQTHIQATQYF; CDR3 DNA: TGTGCCAGCAGTTACTATCAAACCCATATTCAAGCGACCCAGTACTTC
D gene: TRBD1; J gene: TRBJ2-3; V gene: TRBV6-1; clone size: many; CDR3 protein: CASSEGQGADTQYF; CDR3 DNA: TGTGCCAGCAGTGAAGGACAGGGGGCAGATACGCAGTATTTT
D gene: NA; J gene: TRBJ2-5; V gene: TRBV4-1; clone size: NA; CDR3 protein: CASSPGGGETQYF; CDR3 DNA: TGCGCCAGCAGCCCGGGTGGGGGAGAGACCCAGTACTTC
D gene: TRBD1; J gene: TRBJ1-5; V gene: TRBV6-4; clone size: few; CDR3 protein: CASSDIGTAEYSNQPQHF; CDR3 DNA: TGTGCCAGCAGTGATATCGGGACAGCTGAGTATAGCAATCAGCCCCAGCATTTT
D gene: NA; J gene: TRBJ2-3; V gene: TRBV14; clone size: NA; CDR3 protein: CASSPEPTDTQYF; CDR3 DNA: TGTGCCAGCAGCCCCGAACCCACAGATACGCAGTATTTT
D gene: TRBD1; J gene: TRBJ1-4; V gene: TRBV29-1; clone size: NA; CDR3 protein: CSVPGQGLEGLFF; CDR3 DNA: TGCAGCGTGCCGGGACAGGGCCTTGAAGGACTGTTTTTT
D gene: NA; J gene: TRBJ2-7; V gene: TRBV7-6; clone size: NA; CDR3 protein: CASSFRTDSYEQYF; CDR3 DNA: TGTGCCAGCAGCTTTCGGACGGACTCCTACGAGCAGTACTTC
D gene: NA; J gene: TRBJ2-1; V gene: TRBV5-6; clone size: once; CDR3 protein: CASRYPLGNEQFF; CDR3 DNA: TGTGCCAGCCGATATCCGCTAGGCAATGAGCAGTTCTTC
D gene: TRBD2; J gene: TRBJ2-1; V gene: TRBV29-1; clone size: few; CDR3 protein: CSVEASGTFF; CDR3 DNA: TGCAGCGTCGAGGCTAGCGGGACGTTCTTC
D gene: NA; J gene: TRBJ1-5; V gene: TRBV7-2; clone size: NA; CDR3 protein: CASSERQYNQPQHF; CDR3 DNA: TGTGCCAGCAGCGAACGACAGTACAATCAGCCCCAGCATTTT
D gene: TRBD2; J gene: TRBJ2-5; V gene: TRBV9; clone size: NA; CDR3 protein: CASSVEPSSGTETQYF; CDR3 DNA: TGTGCCAGCAGCGTAGAGCCCTCGAGCGGGACGGAGACCCAGTACTTC
D gene: NA; J gene: TRBJ2-3; V gene: TRBV6-4; clone size: NA; CDR3 protein: CASSESAGRTDTQYF; CDR3 DNA: TGTGCCAGCAGTGAGTCGGCGGGGCGCACAGATACGCAGTATTTT
D gene: NA; J gene: TRBJ2-1; V gene: TRBV19; clone size: few; CDR3 protein: CASSIGVVNEQFF; CDR3 DNA: TGTGCCAGTAGTATTGGGGTGGTAAATGAGCAGTTCTTC
D gene: NA; J gene: TRBJ1-1; V gene: TRBV6-5; clone size: once; CDR3 protein: CASSYSPHMNTEAFF; CDR3 DNA: TGTGCCAGCAGTTACTCACCGCACATGAACACTGAAGCTTTCTTT
D gene: TRBD2; J gene: TRBJ2-7; V gene: TRBV10-2; clone size: NA; CDR3 protein: CASSESGGTSGYEQYF; CDR3 DNA: TGCGCCAGCAGTGAGTCGGGTGGGACTAGCGGTTACGAGCAGTACTTC
D gene: NA; J gene: TRBJ2-4; V gene: TRBV6-1; clone size: NA; CDR3 protein: CASSGPGSSDKNIQYF; CDR3 DNA: TGTGCCAGCAGTGGGCCAGGGTCGTCGGACAAAAACATTCAGTACTTC
D gene: NA; J gene: TRBJ2-1; V gene: TRBV5-1; clone size: few; CDR3 protein: CASSPTTSYNEQFF; CDR3 DNA: TGCGCCAGCAGCCCGACGACTAGCTACAATGAGCAGTTCTTC
D gene: NA; J gene: TRBJ2-1; V gene: TRBV11-2; clone size: NA; CDR3 protein: CASSILGAEQFF; CDR3 DNA: TGTGCCAGCAGCATTCTAGGGGCTGAGCAGTTCTTC
D gene: NA; J gene: TRBJ2-5; V gene: TRBV29-1; clone size: NA; CDR3 protein: CSVDREGTLPQYF; CDR3 DNA: TGCAGCGTTGACAGGGAAGGGACGCTTCCCCAGTACTTC
D gene: TRBD1; J gene: TRBJ1-4; V gene: TRBV29-1; clone size: NA; CDR3 protein: CSVLEGAGEKLFF; CDR3 DNA: TGCAGCGTTTTGGAGGGGGCGGGAGAAAAACTGTTTTTT
D gene: NA; J gene: TRBJ1-2; V gene: TRBV29-1; clone size: NA; CDR3 protein: CSVLSRSGYTF; CDR3 DNA: TGCAGCGTCCTTAGCCGGTCGGGCTACACCTTC
D gene: NA; J gene: TRBJ2-7; V gene: TRBV5-6; clone size: NA; CDR3 protein: CASSSRQDEQYF; CDR3 DNA: TGTGCCAGCAGCTCCCGTCAAGACGAGCAGTACTTC
D gene: TRBD1; J gene: TRBJ2-7; V gene: TRBV5-6; clone size: few; CDR3 protein: CASSAGTGIPYEQYF; CDR3 DNA: TGTGCCAGCAGCGCCGGGACAGGGATCCCCTACGAGCAGTACTTC
D gene: NA; J gene: TRBJ2-6; V gene: TRBV27; clone size: few; CDR3 protein: CASKPVGANVLTF; CDR3 DNA: TGTGCCAGCAAGCCCGTAGGGGCCAACGTCCTGACTTTC
D gene: NA; J gene: TRBJ2-3; V gene: TRBV13; clone size: NA; CDR3 protein: CASSRRGFGTDTQYF; CDR3 DNA: TGTGCCAGCAGCCGAAGAGGGTTCGGCACAGATACGCAGTATTTT
D gene: NA; J gene: TRBJ2-7; V gene: TRBV29-1; clone size: NA; CDR3 protein: CSVETGASYEQYF; CDR3 DNA: TGCAGCGTTGAGACGGGGGCATCCTACGAGCAGTACTTC
D gene: NA; J gene: TRBJ2-7; V gene: TRBV7-9; clone size: NA; CDR3 protein: CASSLSEGNYEQYF; CDR3 DNA: TGTGCCAGCAGCTTAAGTGAAGGGAACTACGAGCAGTACTTC
D gene: NA; J gene: TRBJ2-2; V gene: TRBV9; clone size: NA; CDR3 protein: CASSVVAPGELFF; CDR3 DNA: TGTGCCAGCAGCGTAGTGGCTCCCGGGGAGCTGTTTTTT
D gene: NA; J gene: TRBJ1-4; V gene: TRBV15; clone size: NA; CDR3 protein: CATGPALVRGMFNEKLFF; CDR3 DNA: TGTGCCACCGGGCCAGCCCTGGTCCGGGGGATGTTTAATGAAAAACTGTTTTTT
D gene: NA; J gene: TRBJ2-6; V gene: TRBV27; clone size: NA; CDR3 protein: CASTFSGANVLTF; CDR3 DNA: TGTGCCAGCACATTCTCTGGGGCCAACGTCCTGACTTTC
D gene: NA; J gene: TRBJ2-7; V gene: TRBV27; clone size: NA; CDR3 protein: CASSQIQQGGYEQYF; CDR3 DNA: TGTGCCAGCAGCCAAATTCAGCAGGGTGGGTACGAGCAGTACTTC
D gene: NA; J gene: TRBJ1-1; V gene: TRBV23-1; clone size: few; CDR3 protein: CASTLWGPWANTEAFF; CDR3 DNA: TGCGCCAGCACCCTCTGGGGCCCATGGGCGAACACTGAAGCTTTCTTT
D gene: NA; J gene: TRBJ2-3; V gene: TRBV28; clone size: NA; CDR3 protein: CASSLWSDVSTDTQYF; CDR3 DNA: TGTGCCAGCAGTTTATGGTCGGACGTCAGCACAGATACGCAGTATTTT
D gene: NA; J gene: TRBJ2-7; V gene: TRBV29-1; clone size: few; CDR3 protein: CSVEVAGAYEQYF; CDR3 DNA: TGCAGCGTTGAAGTTGCCGGGGCCTACGAGCAGTACTTC
D gene: TRBD1; J gene: TRBJ2-7; V gene: TRBV7-9; clone size: NA; CDR3 protein: CASSPWDSYVKQYF; CDR3 DNA: TGTGCCAGCAGCCCCTGGGACAGCTACGTGAAGCAGTACTTC
D gene: NA; J gene: TRBJ2-5; V gene: TRBV9; clone size: NA; CDR3 protein: CASSEFGGGGGETQYF; CDR3 DNA: TGTGCCAGCAGCGAATTCGGGGGAGGGGGCGGGGAGACCCAGTACTTC
D gene: NA; J gene: TRBJ2-1; V gene: TRBV29-1; clone size: few; CDR3 protein: CSVETDLPQFF; CDR3 DNA: TGCAGCGTTGAAACCGACCTACCGCAGTTCTTC
D gene: NA; J gene: TRBJ2-7; V gene: TRBV9; clone size: NA; CDR3 protein: CASSVADSTSYEQYF; CDR3 DNA: TGTGCCAGCAGCGTAGCGGACAGTACATCCTACGAGCAGTACTTC
D gene: NA; J gene: TRBJ1-2; V gene: TRBV6-5; clone size: NA; CDR3 protein: CASSSAGAYGYTF; CDR3 DNA: TGTGCCAGCAGTTCGGCAGGGGCCTATGGCTACACCTTC
D gene: NA; J gene: TRBJ2-2; V gene: TRBV28; clone size: few; CDR3 protein: CASSPGTGHTGELFF; CDR3 DNA: TGTGCCAGCAGCCCCGGGACGGGACACACCGGGGAGCTGTTTTTT
D gene: TRBD2; J gene: TRBJ2-3; V gene: TRBV4-1; clone size: NA; CDR3 protein: CASSERLAGGGTDTQYF; CDR3 DNA: TGCGCCAGCAGCGAACGACTAGCGGGAGGGGGCACAGATACGCAGTATTTT
D gene: NA; J gene: TRBJ2-5; V gene: TRBV6-5; clone size: NA; CDR3 protein: CASSYRGETQYF; CDR3 DNA: TGTGCCAGCAGTTACAGGGGCGAGACCCAGTACTTC
D gene: NA; J gene: TRBJ2-1; V gene: TRBV14; clone size: once; CDR3 protein: CASSPWGLRNEQFF; CDR3 DNA: TGTGCCAGCAGCCCTTGGGGGTTACGCAATGAGCAGTTCTTC